Sequencing of this T cell receptor beta chain was carried out in a study of cytotoxic CD8 clonotypes in ibrutinib-treated CLL. On this clone itself: Antigen: not known.

Findings and limits, study-wide: Clonality went up at the time of ibrutinib response, stayed stable in sustained remission, and later dropped back toward its baseline level at progression. T-cell clonality at baseline went above that of age-matched healthy donors and rose and fell with circulating CD8+ T-cell counts. Sustained-remission and progressing patients were not sampled at matched times.

Target depth was 1 in 200,000 to 1 in 1 million T cells, about 10x per clonotype. TCRdb keeps only in-frame clones here, not all; method: immunoSEQ multiplex PCR. This sample has over 130,000 clones; around 80% occur once, and the top ten carry about 7.6%. This TCR was recovered from a human donor with chronic lymphocytic leukemia. Sequencing was performed on PBMCs, taken after 36 months of ibrutinib treatment.

The CDR3 DNA follows: TGTGCCAGCAACCAGGGGGGTGGGAACTACGAGCAGTACTTC. As protein: CASNQGGGNYEQYF. The chain joins TRBV9 to TRBJ2-7, with a weak D call TRBD1 (7 bases). Germline values: CDR1 SGDLS, CDR2 YYNGEE. V lost 6 bases, J lost 3 bases, and 16 bases lay in between. This CDR3 is 14 amino acids long.